These 22 T cell receptor beta chains originate from one sample sequenced in a study of blood T cell repertoires in COVID-19. The repertoire was sequenced with immunoSEQ multiplex PCR; TCRdb's copy has only in-frame clones and lacks some. Of approximately 190,000 clones in the sample, roughly four fifths were seen once. The sequencing input was peripheral blood. The receptors were sampled from a woman aged 35 to 49 with acute or convalescent COVID-19.

This clone was observed a few times. This chain links TRBV9 with TRBJ2-3; possible D gene TRBD2, 5 bases. The CDR3 is 17 amino acids. Germline CDR1 reads SGDLS; CDR2 reads YYNGEE. The germline V and J ends were trimmed by 6 bases and 5 bases, with 25 bases remaining between them. CDR3 region: CASNPFPSLSQVDTQYF. DNA of the CDR3: TGTGCCAGCAACCCCTTTCCTAGCCTCTCTCAGGTAGATACGCAGTATTTT. The full variable domain, rest sourced from reference TRBV9 and TRBJ2-3, is DSGVTQTPKHLITATGQRVTLRCSPRSGDLSVYWYQQSLDQGLQFLIQYYNGEERAKGNILERFSAQQFPDLHSELNLSSLELGDSALYFCASNPFPSLSQVDTQYFGPGTRLTVL.

The V and J genes are TRBV14 and TRBJ2-7, with a weak D call TRBD1 (5 bases). The length of the CDR3 is 15 residues. From germline, CDR1 is SGHDN and CDR2 FVKESK. V lost 3 bases, J lost 0 bases, and 12 bases lay in between. DNA of the CDR3: TGTGCCAGCAGCCACGCCCGACAGAGCTCCTACGAGCAGTACTTC. This encodes CASSHARQSSYEQYF.

This chain joins TRBV3-1 (or the pseudogene TRBV3-2) and TRBJ2-1; D perhaps matches TRBD2 (6 bases). This CDR3 is built from 17 residues. Germline CDR1 and CDR2: LGHDT and YNNKEL (reference sequence). The V gene lost 4 bases and the J gene lost 9 bases, with 25 bases spanning the gap. CDR3 in amino acids: CASSLLGGRLRDLEQFF. DNA for the CDR3: TGTGCCAGCAGCCTCCTCGGGGGAAGGCTGAGGGACCTTGAGCAGTTCTTC.

This clone showed up many times. The rearrangement joins TRBV4-1 to TRBJ1-4; TRBD1 is a possible D gene (5 bases). The CDR3 length is 14 residues. The V end was cut by 1 base, the J end by 6 bases, with 9 bases between. The germline V gene encodes CDR1 MGHRA and CDR2 YSYEKL. This CDR3 reads CASSQGSRDEKLFF. CDR3 sequence (DNA): TGCGCCAGCAGCCAAGGCTCCAGGGATGAAAAACTGTTTTTT.

This clone was observed a single time. This chain uses TRBV2 with TRBJ1-6; 7 nucleotides match TRBD1. CDR3 length: 14 amino acids. V lost 5 bases and J lost 11; bases outside the gene matches: 9. The germline gives CDR1 SNHLY, CDR2 FYNNEI. In nucleotides, the CDR3 is TGTGCCAGCAGTACTACAGGGGTCGCGACACCCCTCCACTTT. Protein: CASSTTGVATPLHF.

The chain couples TRBV5-8 to TRBJ2-6; no clear D gene. CDR3 length: 15 amino acids. Per germline, CDR1 SGHTS and CDR2 YDEGEE. Between the trimmed V and J ends, which lost 6 bases and 0 bases, there was a span of 10 bases. DNA for the CDR3: TGTGCCAGCATGTACAGAACCTCTGGGGCCAACGTCCTGACTTTC. Amino acids: CASMYRTSGANVLTF.

The chain has TRBV10-1 and TRBJ2-1; 7 bases match TRBD2. This CDR3 has 15 residues. Trimming removed 0 bases from V and 2 bases from J; junction bases left unmatched: 1. Germline CDR1 and CDR2: WNHNN and SYGVQD (reference sequence). CDR3 DNA sequence: TGCGCCAGCAGTGAGTCGGCGGGGGCCTACAATGAGCAGTTCTTC. This sequence encodes CASSESAGAYNEQFF.

This chain links TRBV2 with TRBJ2-3; TRBD2 matches 8 bases. The germline V gene encodes CDR1 SNHLY and CDR2 FYNNEI. The CDR3 length is 15 residues. Unmatched junction bases numbered 8, after V lost 7 bases and J lost 2 bases. The CDR3 DNA sequence: TGTGCCAGCATCGGTCTTAGCGGGACCACAGATACGCAGTATTTT. Residues: CASIGLSGTTDTQYF.

The gene calls are TRBV3-1 (or the pseudogene TRBV3-2) and TRBJ2-3; 7 nucleotides line up with TRBD2. J lost 3 bases, V lost 1 base, and 4 bases had no gene match. The CDR3 covers 15 residues. Germline V gene sequence: CDR1 LGHDT, CDR2 YNNKEL (reference sequence). The CDR3 region has the DNA TGTGCCAGCAGCCAAGGCGGGAGTGGTACAGATACGCAGTATTTT. Its protein product is CASSQGGSGTDTQYF.

The table lists this clone with a few counts. V usage is TRBV29-1 and J usage is TRBJ2-3; TRBD2 matches 7 bases. The CDR3 sequence is 16 residues long. The germline CDR1 and CDR2 sequences are SQVTM and ANQGSEA. V trimming: 0 bases; J trimming: 0 bases; junction bases outside the gene matches: 6. CDR3 protein: CSVEDLGGSSTDTQYF. CDR3 nucleotide sequence: TGCAGCGTTGAAGATCTAGGCGGGAGTAGCACAGATACGCAGTATTTT.

This clone was seen only once. The chain carries TRBV21-1 and TRBJ2-3; TRBD1, as called in the table, went unchecked against the DNA. TRBV21-1 is an annotated pseudogene. The CDR3 runs 17 residues. DNA for the CDR3: TGTGCCAGCAGCAAAGCGCGGGAACAGGGGAGGACAGATACGCAGTATTTT. Protein sequence: CASSKAREQGRTDTQYF.

V and J are TRBV29-1 and TRBJ2-2; 9 bases align to TRBD1. Trimming removed 4 bases from V and 1 base from J; junction bases left unmatched: 10. Germline CDR1 is SQVTM and CDR2 is ANQGSEA. This CDR3 has 17 amino acids. CDR3 nucleotide sequence: TGCAGCGTTGGACCGCGATGGGGACAGGGGAACACCGGGGAGCTGTTTTTT. It yields the protein CSVGPRWGQGNTGELFF.

The CDR3 DNA reads TGTGCCAGCAGTTCCCCAACAGGGGGCGACGAGCAGTACTTC. Encoded protein: CASSSPTGGDEQYF. V gene TRBV28 combines with J gene TRBJ2-7, with 9 positions matching TRBD1. Germline V CDR1 and CDR2: MDHEN, SYDVKM. This CDR3 spans 14 amino acids. With 4 bases clipped from V and 5 bases from J, the junction kept 6 bases outside the gene matches.

This chain uses TRBV5-8 with TRBJ1-2; no clear D. The CDR3 totals 12 residues. Trimming shortened V by 0 bases and J by 8 bases, and 8 bases separated the two germline ends. CDR1 and CDR2 from the germline V gene are SGHTS and YDEGEE. CDR3 nucleotide sequence: TGTGCCAGCAGCTTGGCATTCAGGGGCTACACCTTC. It translates to CASSLAFRGYTF.

This clone was seen just once. V and J are TRBV3-1 (or the pseudogene TRBV3-2) and TRBJ1-2; TRBD1 matches at 9 bases. CDR1 and CDR2 (germline): LGHDT, YNNKEL (reference sequence). This CDR3 comprises 14 residues. Trimming at V came to 1 base and at J to 7 bases, leaving 4 bases not matched to a gene. The CDR3 loop is CASSQGDRAGGYTF. CDR3 DNA sequence: TGTGCCAGCAGCCAAGGGGACAGGGCGGGTGGCTACACCTTC.

J is TRBJ2-1 and V is TRBV6-1; 7 bases align to TRBD2. Looked up from germline, CDR1 is MNHNS and CDR2 is SASEGT. CDR3 length equals 15 residues. With V trimmed by 3 bases and J by 3 bases, 5 bases remained unmatched. The CDR3 DNA follows: TGTGCCAGCAGTGAGCGGGACTACAACTACAATGAGCAGTTCTTC. This translates into CASSERDYNYNEQFF.

V gene TRBV11-3 combines with J gene TRBJ2-1; D may be TRBD1 (6 bases). CDR3 length equals 15 residues. The V gene's germline CDR1 is SGHNT and CDR2 YENEEA. With 0 bases removed from V and 6 bases from J, the gap between germline ends came to 12 bases. The DNA of the CDR3 is TGTGCCAGCAGCTTAGAAGGGGGATGGGTCAATGAGCAGTTCTTC. Translation gives CASSLEGGWVNEQFF. The full variable domain, rest sourced from reference TRBV11-3 and TRBJ2-1, is EAGVVQSPRYKIIEKKQPVAFWCNPISGHNTLYWYLQNLGQGPELLIRYENEEAVDDSQLPKDRFSAERLKGVDSTLKIQPAELGDSAVYLCASSLEGGWVNEQFFGPGTRLTVL.

The chain recombines TRBV28 with TRBJ1-2; D might be TRBD1 (6 bases). The CDR3 consists of 17 residues. V lost 2 bases to trimming and J lost 0 bases, with 16 bases between them. From germline, CDR1 is MDHEN and CDR2 SYDVKM. The CDR3 spells CASSLSRWTVPNYGYTF. DNA of the CDR3: TGTGCCAGCAGTTTAAGTCGGTGGACAGTTCCTAACTATGGCTACACCTTC.

This CDR3 is CASSGTSGRALGDEQFF. The CDR3 DNA is TGCGCCAGCAGTGGGACTAGCGGGAGGGCCCTGGGCGATGAGCAGTTCTTC. The chain uses TRBV10-2 and TRBJ2-1, with 15 bases matching TRBD2. This CDR3 is 17 amino acids long. Germline CDR1 and CDR2: WSHSY and SAAADI. After removal of 4 bases from V and 8 bases from J, the junction contained 9 bases not matched to a gene.

The CDR3 nucleotides are TGTGCCAGCAGCTTAACAGGGTTTATTGAAGCTTTCTTT. Its protein is CASSLTGFIEAFF. The rearrangement joins TRBV13 to TRBJ1-1, with D perhaps matching TRBD1 (6 bases). CDR3 length equals 13 residues. With 2 bases removed from V and 7 bases from J, the gap between germline ends came to 11 bases. CDR1 is PRHDT and CDR2 is FYEKMQ in the germline V gene (reference sequence). The full variable domain, completed using reference TRBV13 and TRBJ1-1, is AAGVIQSPRHLIKEKRETATLKCYPIPRHDTVYWYQQGPGQDPQFLISFYEKMQSDKGSIPDRFSAQQFSDYHSELNMSSLELGDSALYFCASSLTGFIEAFFGQGTRLTVV.

The V gene is TRBV28, the J gene TRBJ1-5; D not certain. CDR1 and CDR2 from the germline V gene are MDHEN and SYDVKM. Trimming left V 3 bases short and J 4 bases short, with 4 bases between. The length of the CDR3 is 12 residues. In DNA form, the CDR3 reads TGTGCCAGCAGTTTGGCTAATCAGCCCCAGCATTTT. As protein: CASSLANQPQHF.

This sequence joins TRBV28 and TRBJ2-1; D is perhaps TRBD1 (6 bases). CDR1 and CDR2 from the germline V gene are MDHEN and SYDVKM. The CDR3 runs to 12 residues. V lost 5 bases and J lost 6, with 8 bases in between. The CDR3 here is CASSTGRNEQFF. As DNA, the CDR3 is TGTGCCAGCAGTACAGGGCGCAATGAGCAGTTCTTC. Combining the CDR3 with reference TRBV28 and TRBJ2-1 gives the whole variable domain DVKVTQSSRYLVKRTGEKVFLECVQDMDHENMFWYRQDPGLGLRLIYFSYDVKMKEKGDIPEGYSVSREKKERFSLILESASTNQTSMYLCASSTGRNEQFFGPGTRLTVL.